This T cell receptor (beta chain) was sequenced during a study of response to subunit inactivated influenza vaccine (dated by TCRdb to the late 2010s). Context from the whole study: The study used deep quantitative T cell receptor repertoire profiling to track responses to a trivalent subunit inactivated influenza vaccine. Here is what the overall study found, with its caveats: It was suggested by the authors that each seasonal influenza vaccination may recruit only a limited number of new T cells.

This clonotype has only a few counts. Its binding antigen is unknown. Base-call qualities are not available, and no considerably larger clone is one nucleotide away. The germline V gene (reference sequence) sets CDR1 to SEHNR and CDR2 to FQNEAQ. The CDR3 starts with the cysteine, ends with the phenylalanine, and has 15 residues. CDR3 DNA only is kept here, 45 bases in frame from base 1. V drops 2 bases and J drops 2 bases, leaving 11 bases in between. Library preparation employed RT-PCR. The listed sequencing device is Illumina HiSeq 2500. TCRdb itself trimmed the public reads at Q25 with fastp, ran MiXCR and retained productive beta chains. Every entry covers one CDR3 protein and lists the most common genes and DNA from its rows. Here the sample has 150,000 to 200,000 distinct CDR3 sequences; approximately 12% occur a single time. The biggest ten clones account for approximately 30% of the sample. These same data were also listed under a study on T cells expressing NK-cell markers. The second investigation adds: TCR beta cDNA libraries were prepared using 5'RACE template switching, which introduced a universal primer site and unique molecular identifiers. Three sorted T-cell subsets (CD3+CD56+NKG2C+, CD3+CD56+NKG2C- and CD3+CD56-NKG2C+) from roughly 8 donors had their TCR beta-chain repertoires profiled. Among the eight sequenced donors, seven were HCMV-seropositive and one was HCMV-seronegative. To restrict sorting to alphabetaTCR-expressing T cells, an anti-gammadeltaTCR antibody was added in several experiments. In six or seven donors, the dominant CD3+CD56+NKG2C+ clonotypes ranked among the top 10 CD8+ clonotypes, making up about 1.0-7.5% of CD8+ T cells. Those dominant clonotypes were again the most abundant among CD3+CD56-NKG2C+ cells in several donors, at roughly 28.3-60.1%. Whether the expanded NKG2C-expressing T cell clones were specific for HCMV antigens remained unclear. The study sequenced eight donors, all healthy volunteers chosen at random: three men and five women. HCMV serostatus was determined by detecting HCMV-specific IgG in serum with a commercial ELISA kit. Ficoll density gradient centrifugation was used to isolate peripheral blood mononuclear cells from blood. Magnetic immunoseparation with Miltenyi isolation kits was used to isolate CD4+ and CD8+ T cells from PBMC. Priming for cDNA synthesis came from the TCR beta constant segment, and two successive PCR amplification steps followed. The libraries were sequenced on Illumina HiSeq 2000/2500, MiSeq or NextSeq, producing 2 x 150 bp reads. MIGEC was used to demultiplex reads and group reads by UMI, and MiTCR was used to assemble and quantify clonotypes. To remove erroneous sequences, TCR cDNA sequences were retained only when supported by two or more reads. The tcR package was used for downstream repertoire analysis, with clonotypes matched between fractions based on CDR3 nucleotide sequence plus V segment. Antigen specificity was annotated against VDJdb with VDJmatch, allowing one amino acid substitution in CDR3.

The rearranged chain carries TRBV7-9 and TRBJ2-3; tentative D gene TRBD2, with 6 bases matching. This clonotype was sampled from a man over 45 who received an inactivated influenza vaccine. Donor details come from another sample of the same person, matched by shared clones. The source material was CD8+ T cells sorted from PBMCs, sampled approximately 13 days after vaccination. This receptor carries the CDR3 CASSLLAGPTDTQYF. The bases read TGTGCCAGCAGCTTACTGGCGGGACCCACAGATACGCAGTATTTT.